This T cell receptor (beta chain) was identified in a study of PD-1 blockade in classical Hodgkin lymphoma. Study-level findings and limits: Later analyses included only patients treated at least 1 year post-ASCT. Baseline diversity resembling that of newly diagnosed patients was seen in complete responders. CD8+ TCR diversity did not rise significantly by C4D1, unlike CD4+.

Germline V gene lookup returns CDR1 SGHRS and CDR2 YFSETQ. This CDR3 has 14 amino acids. TCRdb keeps only in-frame clones here, not all; method: immunoSEQ multiplex PCR. This repertoire shows approximately 61,000 clones, 87% found once; its top ten account for 6.5% to 9%. Regarding time point: cycle 4 day 1 (C4D1), after more than five weeks of nivolumab. After autologous stem cell transplantation all patients relapsed, and prior brentuximab vedotin exposure differed between cohorts. Responses achieved at best were complete response, partial response or progressive disease. This clone is a singleton in its sample. Its antigen is unknown.

V is TRBV5-1 and J is TRBJ2-5; no definite D call. With the DNA end fitting TRBJ2-7 better, the J assignment may be wrong. The source of this sequence is a human donor with classical Hodgkin lymphoma. The input for sequencing was peripheral blood mononuclear cells (PBMCs), taken before the fourth cycle of nivolumab. The CDR3 reads CASSLGPISYEQYF. The CDR3 DNA sequence: TGCGCCAGCAGCTTGGGGCCGATCTCCTACGAGCAGTACTTC.